These 25 T cell receptor beta chains were sequenced from one sample in a study of T cell responses to AZD1222 COVID-19 vaccine. Assay: immunoSEQ multiplex PCR; the TCRdb copy retains only in-frame clones and omits some. Among 100,000 to 120,000 clones listed, 87% were seen once. This sample comprised peripheral blood, obtained on day 0 of AZD1222 vaccination. These receptors came from an adult in good health.

The rearrangement uses TRBV28 and TRBJ2-7; 9 bases line up with TRBD2. The CDR3 is 13 residues long. After removal of 11 bases from V and 3 bases from J, the junction contained 8 bases not matched to a gene. From germline, CDR1 is MDHEN and CDR2 SYDVKM. CDR3 sequence: CAAKASGNYEQYF. The CDR3 coding sequence is TGTGCCGCTAAGGCTAGCGGGAACTACGAGCAGTACTTC.

The chain recombines TRBV20-1 with TRBJ1-1; perhaps TRBD1 as D (6 bases). Germline V gene lookup returns CDR1 DFQATT and CDR2 SNEGSKA (reference sequence). This CDR3 region has 16 residues. V was trimmed by 3 bases and J by 0 bases, leaving 17 bases between them. The CDR3 here is CSASVFSTGLNTEAFF. DNA of the CDR3: TGCAGTGCTAGTGTCTTTTCCACAGGGCTGAACACTGAAGCTTTCTTT.

This clone came up once. The CDR3 reads CASSLQVGERQETQYF. CDR3 in DNA: TGCGCCAGCAGCCTTCAGGTGGGAGAGCGACAAGAGACCCAGTACTTC. The J gene is TRBJ2-5, the V gene TRBV4-1, with D maybe TRBD2 (5 bases). CDR3 length: 16 amino acids. From germline, CDR1 is MGHRA and CDR2 YSYEKL. The V and J ends lost 4 bases and 2 bases respectively, with 17 bases between them.

The V call is TRBV30, the J call TRBJ1-1; a weak D match, TRBD1 (5 bases). Trimming cost V 5 bases and J 11 bases, with 12 bases left between them. The CDR3 totals 10 residues. CDR1 GTSNPN and CDR2 SVGIG come from the germline V gene (reference sequence). CDR3 DNA: TGTGCCTGGGCCAGGGTGGGGGCTTTCTTT. This gives the protein CAWARVGAFF. The entire variable domain, with the rest obtained from reference TRBV30 and TRBJ1-1, is as follows: SQTIHQWPATLVQPVGSPLSLECTVEGTSNPNLYWYRQAAGRGLQLLFYSVGIGQISSEVPQNLSASRPQDRQFILSSKKLLLSDSGFYLCAWARVGAFFGQGTRLTVV.

The chain links TRBV5-1 to TRBJ1-2; the match to TRBD1 covers 7 bases. The V and J ends lost 0 bases and 2 bases, in that order; junction bases with no gene match: 4. The CDR3 extends over 15 amino acids. Germline V gene sequence: CDR1 SGHRS, CDR2 YFSETQ. The CDR3 DNA follows: TGCGCCAGCAGCTTGGAAGGGACAGCCAACTATGGCTACACCTTC. The encoded protein is CASSLEGTANYGYTF.

The chain is built from TRBV7-9 and TRBJ2-1, with TRBD1 matching 9 bases. Germline V gives CDR1 SEHNR, CDR2 FQNEAQ (reference sequence). V was clipped by 4 bases and J by 8 bases; unmatched bases: 6. This CDR3 is built from 14 residues. Here the CDR3 DNA reads TGTGCCAGCAGCTCGCGGGGGACAGGGCATGAGCAGTTCTTC. Encoded protein: CASSSRGTGHEQFF.

This chain links TRBV28 with TRBJ2-3, with D perhaps being TRBD1 or TRBD2 (5 bases each). Germline CDR1 and CDR2: MDHEN and SYDVKM. The length of the CDR3 is 19 residues. V shed 1 base and J shed 2 bases, with 22 bases lying between them. The CDR3 here is CASSLFRWDGETSTDTQYF. CDR3 DNA: TGTGCCAGCAGTTTATTCCGGTGGGACGGGGAGACCTCCACAGATACGCAGTATTTT. Full variable domain (missing parts from reference TRBV28 and TRBJ2-3): DVKVTQSSRYLVKRTGEKVFLECVQDMDHENMFWYRQDPGLGLRLIYFSYDVKMKEKGDIPEGYSVSREKKERFSLILESASTNQTSMYLCASSLFRWDGETSTDTQYFGPGTRLTVL.

The DNA for the CDR3 is TGTGCCAGCAGTCCCGGGACAATCAATCAGCCCCAGCATTTT. Its protein product is CASSPGTINQPQHF. The chain recombines TRBV6-5 with TRBJ1-5; possibly TRBD1 for D (6 bases). V dropped 5 bases and J dropped 3 bases, with 11 bases sitting between them. CDR1 is MNHEY, CDR2 SVGAGI, per germline. CDR3 size: 14 residues.

The rearrangement joins TRBV11-2 to TRBJ1-6, with D uncertain. The CDR3 length is 14 residues. The V gene lost 1 base and the J gene lost 6 bases, with 7 bases spanning the gap. Germline V lookup: CDR1 SGHAT, CDR2 FQNNGV. The CDR3 region is CASSLAGFNSPLHF. The CDR3 coding sequence is TGTGCCAGCAGCTTAGCGGGCTTTAATTCACCCCTCCACTTT.

This chain uses TRBV6-5 with TRBJ2-7, with D unclear. The CDR3 runs to 15 residues. In germline, CDR1 is MNHEY, CDR2 SVGAGI. Trimming cost V 0 bases and J 6 bases, with 15 bases left between them. CDR3 region: CASSYSTGPSSEQYF. The CDR3 nucleotides are TGTGCCAGCAGTTACTCGACGGGCCCGTCGTCCGAGCAGTACTTC.

V is TRBV20-1 and J is TRBJ1-2, with D perhaps TRBD1 (6 bases). V was cut by 0 bases and J by 8 bases, with 7 bases left in between. The germline gives CDR1 DFQATT, CDR2 SNEGSKA (reference sequence). CDR3 length equals 11 residues. CDR3 sequence (DNA): TGCAGTGCTAGAGAAGACAGGGGCTACACCTTC. It encodes CSAREDRGYTF.

V usage is TRBV7-6 and J usage is TRBJ1-2, with 11 positions matching TRBD1. The trim removed 5 bases at V and 4 bases at J, leaving 9 bases unmatched. Germline V gene lookup returns CDR1 SGHVS and CDR2 FNYEAQ. The CDR3 is 16 residues long. The CDR3: CASSPGQGAPVYGYTF. The DNA of the CDR3 is TGTGCCAGCAGCCCCGGACAGGGGGCGCCGGTCTATGGCTACACCTTC.

This clone was counted a single time. The V and J genes are TRBV11-3 and TRBJ2-3, with a weak D call TRBD2 (6 bases). This CDR3 is 15 amino acids long. The germline V gene encodes CDR1 SGHNT and CDR2 YENEEA. V was cut by 2 bases and J by 4 bases, with 13 bases left in between. The CDR3 nucleotides read TGTGCCAGCAGCTTATCAACGGGGGAGGCAGATACGCAGTATTTT. This sequence encodes CASSLSTGEADTQYF.

V and J are TRBV6-2 or TRBV6-3 and TRBJ2-5, with D perhaps TRBD1 (5 bases). The CDR3 contains 14 residues. Germline CDR1 is MNHEY and CDR2 is SVGEGT. Trimming left V 6 bases short and J 7 bases short, with 18 bases between. As DNA, the CDR3 is TGTGCCAGCAGCTTAACCCCCCAAAGGGGGACCCAGTACTTC. This codes for CASSLTPQRGTQYF.

The rearrangement links TRBV19 to TRBJ1-4; perhaps TRBD1 as D (5 bases). CDR3 length equals 17 residues. V was shortened by 2 bases and J by 3 bases, with 16 bases between the two germline ends. CDR1 is LNHDA and CDR2 is SQIVND in the germline V gene (reference sequence). The CDR3 DNA follows: TGTGCCAGTAGTATACGCAGAGGGGTCGGGGCTAATGAAAAACTGTTTTTT. It yields the protein CASSIRRGVGANEKLFF.

J is TRBJ2-5 and V is TRBV18; D ambiguous. The V gene's germline CDR1 is KGHSH and CDR2 LQKENI. The CDR3 has 15 amino acids. The V gene lost 6 bases and the J gene lost 5 bases, with 19 bases spanning the gap. CDR3 nucleotide sequence: TGTGCCAGCTCCCCTACTCAGGTGGGCCCGGAGACCCAGTACTTC. This translates into CASSPTQVGPETQYF.

This sequence joins TRBV28 and TRBJ1-5; D might be TRBD1 (6 bases). The CDR3 runs to 13 residues. V lost 8 bases, J lost 8 bases, and 16 bases lay in between. Germline CDR1 and CDR2: MDHEN and SYDVKM. CDR3 sequence reads: CASGGAEVKPQHF. CDR3 DNA: TGTGCCAGCGGGGGGGCTGAGGTTAAGCCCCAGCATTTT. Looking up the rest from reference TRBV28 and TRBJ1-5 gives the full variable domain: DVKVTQSSRYLVKRTGEKVFLECVQDMDHENMFWYRQDPGLGLRLIYFSYDVKMKEKGDIPEGYSVSREKKERFSLILESASTNQTSMYLCASGGAEVKPQHFGDGTRLSIL.

The V call is TRBV18, the J call TRBJ2-2; no definite D call. Trimming removed 2 bases from V and 1 base from J, with 14 bases in between. Germline CDR1 KGHSH, CDR2 LQKENI. This CDR3 is built from 17 residues. CDR3 amino acids: CASSPSGAALNTGELFF. The CDR3 nucleotides are TGTGCCAGCTCACCAAGTGGTGCGGCTCTGAACACCGGGGAGCTGTTTTTT.

This clone is termed medium-sized. V gene TRBV29-1 combines with J gene TRBJ1-2; 7 nucleotides agree with TRBD1. The CDR3 consists of 17 residues. J was trimmed by 6 bases and V by 0 bases; bases with no gene match: 16. Germline V gene sequence: CDR1 SQVTM, CDR2 ANQGSEA. Here the CDR3 reads CSVEDGTQGVSSHGYTF. The CDR3 DNA sequence: TGCAGCGTTGAAGATGGAACGCAGGGGGTTTCCTCCCATGGCTACACCTTC.

CDR3 nucleotide sequence: TGCGCCAGCAGCCAACCCGGGGCCCCTGAGGCGTACTTC. This translates into CASSQPGAPEAYF. The chain links TRBV4-1 to TRBJ2-7; possibly TRBD1 or TRBD2 for D (5 bases each). V was trimmed by 2 bases and J by 12 bases, leaving 17 bases between them. CDR3 length equals 13 residues. Germline assignment: CDR1 MGHRA and CDR2 YSYEKL.

The chain carries TRBV20-1 and TRBJ1-1, with D unclear. This CDR3 comprises 11 residues. V was clipped by 3 bases and J by 6 bases, with 8 bases between them. Germline loops: CDR1 DFQATT, CDR2 SNEGSKA (reference sequence). The CDR3 DNA sequence: TGCAGTGCTAGTCTGCACTCTGAAGCTTTCTTT. Amino acids: CSASLHSEAFF.

Written as DNA, the CDR3 is TGTGCCAGCAGCCTGGACAGGTCCCCGGTGTACGAGCAGTACTTC. Its translation is CASSLDRSPVYEQYF. V gene TRBV11-2 combines with J gene TRBJ2-7, with 7 bases that match TRBD1. The germline gives CDR1 SGHAT, CDR2 FQNNGV. The CDR3 extends over 15 amino acids. The V segment lost 5 bases and the J segment 4 bases; nucleotides outside the gene matches: 11. Supplemented by reference TRBV11-2 and TRBJ2-7, the full variable domain reads EAGVAQSPRYKIIEKRQSVAFWCNPISGHATLYWYQQILGQGPKLLIQFQNNGVVDDSQLPKDRFSAERLKGVDSTLKIQPAKLEDSAVYLCASSLDRSPVYEQYFGPGTRLTVT.

The chain is built from TRBV7-9 and TRBJ1-4; 8 nucleotides agree with TRBD1. CDR1 and CDR2 from the germline V gene are SEHNR and FQNEAQ (reference sequence). The junction had 10 bases not matched to a gene; V was cut back by 5 bases and J by 8 bases. The CDR3 is 15 residues long. Here the CDR3 reads CASSLTGQGNEKLFF. The CDR3 coding sequence is TGTGCCAGCAGCCTTACCGGACAGGGAAACGAAAAACTGTTTTTT.

The J gene is TRBJ2-7, the V gene TRBV5-1, with 9 bases fitting TRBD1. The CDR3 contains 19 residues. CDR1 SGHRS and CDR2 YFSETQ come from the germline V gene. V lost 5 bases to trimming and J lost 3 bases; unmatched junction nucleotides: 21. The chain's CDR3 is CASSPPPAGTGWEIYEQYF. The CDR3 region has the DNA TGCGCCAGCAGTCCCCCCCCCGCCGGGACAGGGTGGGAGATCTACGAGCAGTACTTC.

The chain combines TRBV29-1 with TRBJ1-2; D not resolved. The V gene lost 4 bases and the J gene lost 8 bases, with 29 bases spanning the gap. The germline V gene has CDR1 SQVTM and CDR2 ANQGSEA. The CDR3 covers 17 residues. CDR3 coding DNA: TGCAGCGTTGTTTTTACTCAATACAGCAACACGCGAGGAGGCTACACCTTC. Residues: CSVVFTQYSNTRGGYTF.